The T cell receptor (beta chain) under discussion was sequenced for a study of blood T cell repertoires in COVID-19. Data came from immunoSEQ multiplex PCR; TCRdb stores just in-frame clones and leaves some out. Of roughly 220,000 clones listed, about four fifths are singletons. The CDR3 runs 14 residues. Germline assignment: CDR1 LGHDT and CDR2 YNNKEL (reference sequence). After removal of 6 bases from V and 1 base from J, the junction contained 4 bases not matched to a gene. The origin of this receptor is a woman in her thirties or forties with acute COVID-19. Material for sequencing was PBMCs or T cells enriched from blood (not recorded which). This chain links TRBV3-1 (or the pseudogene TRBV3-2) with TRBJ1-1; 8 nucleotides line up with TRBD1. This chain's CDR3 is CASSRTGSNTEAFF. CDR3 DNA: TGTGCCAGCAGTCGGACAGGGTCGAACACTGAAGCTTTCTTT.